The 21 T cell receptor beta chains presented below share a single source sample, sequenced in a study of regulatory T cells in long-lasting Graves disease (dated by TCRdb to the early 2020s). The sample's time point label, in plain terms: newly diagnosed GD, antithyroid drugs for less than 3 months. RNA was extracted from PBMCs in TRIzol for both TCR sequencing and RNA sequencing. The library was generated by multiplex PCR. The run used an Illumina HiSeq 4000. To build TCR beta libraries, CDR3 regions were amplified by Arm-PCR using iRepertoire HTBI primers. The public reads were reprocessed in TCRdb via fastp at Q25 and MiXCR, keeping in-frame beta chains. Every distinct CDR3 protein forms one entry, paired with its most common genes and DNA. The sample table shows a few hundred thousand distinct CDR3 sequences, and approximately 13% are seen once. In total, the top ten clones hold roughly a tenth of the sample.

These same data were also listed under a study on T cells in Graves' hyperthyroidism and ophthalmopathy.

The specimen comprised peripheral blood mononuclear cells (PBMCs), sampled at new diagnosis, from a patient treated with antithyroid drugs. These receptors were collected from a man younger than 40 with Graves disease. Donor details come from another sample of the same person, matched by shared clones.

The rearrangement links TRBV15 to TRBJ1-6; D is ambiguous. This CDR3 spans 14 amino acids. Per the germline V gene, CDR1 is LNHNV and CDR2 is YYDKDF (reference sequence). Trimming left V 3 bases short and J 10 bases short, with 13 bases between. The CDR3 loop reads CATSRSDPSSPLHF. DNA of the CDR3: TGTGCCACCAGCAGGTCAGATCCGAGCTCACCCCTCCACTTT.

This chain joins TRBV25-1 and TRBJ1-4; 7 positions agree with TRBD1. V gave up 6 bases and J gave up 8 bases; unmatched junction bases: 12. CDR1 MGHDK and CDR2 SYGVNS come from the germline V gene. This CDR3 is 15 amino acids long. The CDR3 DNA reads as TGTGCCAGCAGCGCCGACCCGGGGACAGCAGAAAAACTGTTTTTT. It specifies CASSADPGTAEKLFF.

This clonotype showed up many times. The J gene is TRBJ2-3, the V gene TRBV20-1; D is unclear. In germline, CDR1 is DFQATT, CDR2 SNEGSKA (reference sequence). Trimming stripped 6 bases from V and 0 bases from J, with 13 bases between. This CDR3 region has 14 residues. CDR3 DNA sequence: TGCAGTGCCCTGCGCGCAGGCAGCACAGATACGCAGTATTTT. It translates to CSALRAGSTDTQYF.

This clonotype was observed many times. The DNA for the CDR3 is TGTGCCAGCAGCCATCTCGACAGGGGGCACAATGAGCAGTTCTTC. It yields the protein CASSHLDRGHNEQFF. The chain combines TRBV7-9 with TRBJ2-1; TRBD1 matches at 10 bases. From germline, CDR1 is SEHNR and CDR2 FQNEAQ (reference sequence). Trimming cost V 5 bases and J 5 bases; bases outside gene matches: 6. The CDR3 sequence is 15 residues long.

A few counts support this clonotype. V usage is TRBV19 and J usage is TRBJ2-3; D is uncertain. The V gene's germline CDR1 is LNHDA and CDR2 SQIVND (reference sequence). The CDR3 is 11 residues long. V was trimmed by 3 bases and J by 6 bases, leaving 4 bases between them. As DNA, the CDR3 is TGTGCCAGTAGTATCCGGGATACGCAGTATTTT. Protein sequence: CASSIRDTQYF.

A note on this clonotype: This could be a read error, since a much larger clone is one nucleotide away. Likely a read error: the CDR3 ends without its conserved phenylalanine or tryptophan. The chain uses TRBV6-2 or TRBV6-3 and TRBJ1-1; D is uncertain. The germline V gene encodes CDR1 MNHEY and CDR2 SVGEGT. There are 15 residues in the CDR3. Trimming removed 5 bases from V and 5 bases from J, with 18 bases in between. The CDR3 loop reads CASSEIDEGGTEAFL. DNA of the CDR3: TGTGCCAGCAGTGAAATTGATGAGGGCGGAACTGAAGCTTTCCTT.

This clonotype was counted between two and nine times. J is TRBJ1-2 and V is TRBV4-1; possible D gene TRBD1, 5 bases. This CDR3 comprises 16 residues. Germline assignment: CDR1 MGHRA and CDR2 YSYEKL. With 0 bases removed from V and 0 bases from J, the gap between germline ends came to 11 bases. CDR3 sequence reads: CASSQDRGGSNYGYTF. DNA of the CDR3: TGCGCCAGCAGCCAAGATCGGGGCGGTTCTAACTATGGCTACACCTTC.

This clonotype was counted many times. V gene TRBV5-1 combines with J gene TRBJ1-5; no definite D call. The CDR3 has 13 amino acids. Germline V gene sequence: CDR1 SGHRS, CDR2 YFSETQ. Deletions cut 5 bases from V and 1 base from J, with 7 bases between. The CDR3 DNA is TGCGCCAGCAGTATGGGGAGCAATCAGCCCCAGCATTTT. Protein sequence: CASSMGSNQPQHF.

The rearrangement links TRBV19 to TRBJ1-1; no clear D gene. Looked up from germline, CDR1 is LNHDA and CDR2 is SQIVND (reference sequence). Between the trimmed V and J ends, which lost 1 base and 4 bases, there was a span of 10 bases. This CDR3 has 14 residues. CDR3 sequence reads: CASSIGYIPTEAFF. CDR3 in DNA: TGTGCCAGTAGTATAGGGTATATCCCCACTGAAGCTTTCTTT. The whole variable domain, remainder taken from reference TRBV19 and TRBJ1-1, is DGGITQSPKYLFRKEGQNVTLSCEQNLNHDAMYWYRQDPGQGLRLIYYSQIVNDFQKGDIAEGYSVSREKKESFPLTVTSAQKNPTAFYLCASSIGYIPTEAFFGQGTRLTVV.

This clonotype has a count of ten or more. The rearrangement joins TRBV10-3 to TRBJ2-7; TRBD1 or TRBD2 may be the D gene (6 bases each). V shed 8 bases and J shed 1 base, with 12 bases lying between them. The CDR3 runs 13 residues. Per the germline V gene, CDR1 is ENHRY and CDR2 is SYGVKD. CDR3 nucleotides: TGTGCCATCGGGGGGCCCTCTTCCTACGAGCAGTACTTC. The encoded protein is CAIGGPSSYEQYF.

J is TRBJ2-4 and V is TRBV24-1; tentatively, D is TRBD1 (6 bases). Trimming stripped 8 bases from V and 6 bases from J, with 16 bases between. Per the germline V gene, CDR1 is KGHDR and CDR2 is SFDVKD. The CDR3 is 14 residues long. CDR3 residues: CATTPPRGPNIQYF. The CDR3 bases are TGTGCCACCACCCCCCCCAGGGGCCCAAACATTCAGTACTTC.

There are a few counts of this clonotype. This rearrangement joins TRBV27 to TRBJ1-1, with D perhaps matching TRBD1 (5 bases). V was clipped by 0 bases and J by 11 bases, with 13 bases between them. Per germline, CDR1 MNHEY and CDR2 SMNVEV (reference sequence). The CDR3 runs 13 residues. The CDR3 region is CASSLSGGGRAFF. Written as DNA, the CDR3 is TGTGCCAGCAGTTTATCTGGGGGGGGAAGGGCTTTCTTT.

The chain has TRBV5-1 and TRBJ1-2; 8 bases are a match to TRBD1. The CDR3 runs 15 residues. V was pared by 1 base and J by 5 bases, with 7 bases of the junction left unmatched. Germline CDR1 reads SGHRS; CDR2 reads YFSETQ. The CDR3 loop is CASSLLAGGGYGYTF. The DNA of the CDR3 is TGCGCCAGCAGCTTGCTGGCAGGGGGCGGGTATGGCTACACCTTC. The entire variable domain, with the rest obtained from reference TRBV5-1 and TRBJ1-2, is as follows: KAGVTQTPRYLIKTRGQQVTLSCSPISGHRSVSWYQQTPGQGLQFLFEYFSETQRNKGNFPGRFSGRQFSNSRSEMNVSTLELGDSALYLCASSLLAGGGYGYTFGSGTRLTVV.

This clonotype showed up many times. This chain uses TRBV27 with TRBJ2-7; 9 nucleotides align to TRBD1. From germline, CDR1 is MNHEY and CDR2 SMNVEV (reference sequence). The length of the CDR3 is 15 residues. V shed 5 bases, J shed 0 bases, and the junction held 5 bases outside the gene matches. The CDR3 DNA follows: TGTGCCAGCAGTCTTAGACAGGGGGGCTCCTACGAGCAGTACTTC. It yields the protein CASSLRQGGSYEQYF.

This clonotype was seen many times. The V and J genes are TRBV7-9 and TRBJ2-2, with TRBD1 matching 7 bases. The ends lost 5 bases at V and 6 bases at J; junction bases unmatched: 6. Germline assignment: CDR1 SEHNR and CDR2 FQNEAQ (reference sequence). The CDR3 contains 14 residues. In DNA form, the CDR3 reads TGTGCCAGCAGCACATTACAGGGGCCCGGGGAGCTGTTTTTT. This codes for CASSTLQGPGELFF.

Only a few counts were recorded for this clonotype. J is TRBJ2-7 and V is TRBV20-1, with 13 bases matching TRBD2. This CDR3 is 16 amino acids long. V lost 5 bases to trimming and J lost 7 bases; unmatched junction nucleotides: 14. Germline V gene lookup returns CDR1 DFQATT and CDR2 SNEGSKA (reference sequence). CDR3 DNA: TGCAGTGCTTTTTCATCGGAGGGACTAGCGGGATGGGAGCAGTACTTC. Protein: CSAFSSEGLAGWEQYF.

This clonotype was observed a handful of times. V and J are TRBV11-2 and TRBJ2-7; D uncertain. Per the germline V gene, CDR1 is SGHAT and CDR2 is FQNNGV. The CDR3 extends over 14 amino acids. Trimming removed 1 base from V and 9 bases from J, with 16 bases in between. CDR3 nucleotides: TGTGCCAGCAGCTTAGTGACCCGCCTCGACGGGCAGTACTTC. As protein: CASSLVTRLDGQYF.

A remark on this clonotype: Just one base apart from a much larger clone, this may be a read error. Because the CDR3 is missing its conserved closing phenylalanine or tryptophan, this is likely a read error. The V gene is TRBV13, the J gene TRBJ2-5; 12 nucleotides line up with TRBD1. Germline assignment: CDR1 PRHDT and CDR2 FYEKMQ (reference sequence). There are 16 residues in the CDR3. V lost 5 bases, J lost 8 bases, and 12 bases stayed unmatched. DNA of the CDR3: TGTGCCAGCAGCGCCGGCTCCGGGACAGGGGGCAGAACCCAGTACCTC. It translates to CASSAGSGTGGRTQYL.

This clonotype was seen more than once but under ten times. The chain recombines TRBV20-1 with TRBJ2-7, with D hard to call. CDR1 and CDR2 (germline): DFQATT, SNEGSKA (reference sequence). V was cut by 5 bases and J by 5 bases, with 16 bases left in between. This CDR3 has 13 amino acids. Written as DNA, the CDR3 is TGCAGTGCTCGTGTGGGGTCACGGAACGAGCAGTACTTC. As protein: CSARVGSRNEQYF.

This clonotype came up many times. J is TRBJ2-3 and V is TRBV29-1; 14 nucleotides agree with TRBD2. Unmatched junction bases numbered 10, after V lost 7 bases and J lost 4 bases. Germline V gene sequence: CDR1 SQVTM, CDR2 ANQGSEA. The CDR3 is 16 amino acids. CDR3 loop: CSGAGTSGRGADTQYF. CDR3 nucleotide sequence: TGCAGCGGAGCCGGGACTAGCGGGAGAGGGGCAGATACGCAGTATTTT.

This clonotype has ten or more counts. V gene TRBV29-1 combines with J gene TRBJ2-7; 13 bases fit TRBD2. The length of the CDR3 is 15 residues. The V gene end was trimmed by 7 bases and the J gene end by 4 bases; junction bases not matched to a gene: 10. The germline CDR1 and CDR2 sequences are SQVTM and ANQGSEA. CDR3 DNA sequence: TGCAGCGCCTTTGGACTAGCGGGAGCGGGATACGAGCAGTACTTC. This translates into CSAFGLAGAGYEQYF.